The sequence of this T cell receptor beta chain was determined in a study of siplizumab effects on memory and regulatory T cells. This clone was detected once. Libraries were prepared by immunoSEQ multiplex PCR; TCRdb keeps only in-frame clonotypes and omits some of them. The sample lists approximately 94,000 clones; over 95% were seen once. CDR1 and CDR2 from the germline V gene are SNHLY and FYNNEI. CDR3 length: 15 amino acids. Trimming took off 3 bases at V and 0 bases at J, with 8 bases between the two ends. The clonotype originates from a human donor in good health. The specimen was naive CD4+ T cells sorted from blood. This sequence joins TRBV2 and TRBJ1-4; tentative D call: TRBD1 (6 bases). The CDR3 spells CASSDQGTTNEKLFF. In DNA, the CDR3 is TGTGCCAGCAGTGATCAGGGGACAACTAATGAAAAACTGTTTTTT.